The 10 T cell receptor beta chains below come from one sample, sequenced in a study of control samples from healthy donors and cancer patients. Clones were read by immunoSEQ multiplex PCR, and TCRdb kept only the in-frame ones, dropping some. The top ten hold around 3.6% of the sample, which has about 40,000 clones, 80% to 95% seen once. The sample taken for sequencing was blood. The receptors originated from a woman between 45 and 60 years old in good health.

This clone was recorded only once. V gene TRBV28 combines with J gene TRBJ2-2; TRBD2 agrees at 9 bases. Germline V gene lookup returns CDR1 MDHEN and CDR2 SYDVKM. Trimming removed 2 bases from V and 1 base from J; junction bases left unmatched: 8. CDR3 length equals 18 residues. As DNA, the CDR3 is TGTGCCAGCAGTTTAATAGGTCTAGCGGGGAAGAACACCGGGGAGCTGTTTTTT. This sequence encodes CASSLIGLAGKNTGELFF. The full variable domain, in which reference TRBV28 and TRBJ2-2 provide the parts outside the CDR3, is DVKVTQSSRYLVKRTGEKVFLECVQDMDHENMFWYRQDPGLGLRLIYFSYDVKMKEKGDIPEGYSVSREKKERFSLILESASTNQTSMYLCASSLIGLAGKNTGELFFGEGSRLTVL.

The gene calls are TRBV11-2 and TRBJ1-2; 10 bases align to TRBD1. J was trimmed by 5 bases and V by 5 bases; bases with no gene match: 5. The CDR3 spans 14 residues. Germline V gives CDR1 SGHAT, CDR2 FQNNGV. Here the CDR3 reads CASSRGTGVYGYTF. In DNA form, the CDR3 reads TGTGCCAGCAGCCGAGGGACAGGGGTTTATGGCTACACCTTC.

In regard to this clone: This sample also contains other DNA sequences that code for the same CDR3. V gene TRBV5-5 combines with J gene TRBJ1-1; D call uncertain. V was pared by 2 bases and J by 3 bases, with 17 bases between. The CDR3 runs 16 residues. Germline V gene lookup returns CDR1 SGHKS and CDR2 YYEKEE (reference sequence). The chain's CDR3 is CASSFNQVEADTEAFF. As DNA, the CDR3 is TGTGCCAGCAGCTTTAATCAGGTGGAGGCGGACACTGAAGCTTTCTTT.

This clone occurred once. The CDR3 nucleotides read TGTGCCAGCAGCCAAGAAGCAGGACAGGGGGATCAGCCCCAGCATTTT. Amino acid sequence: CASSQEAGQGDQPQHF. The chain is built from TRBV4-2 and TRBJ1-5, with TRBD1 matching over 10 bases. Germline lookup yields CDR1 LGHNA and CDR2 YNFKEQ. With 0 bases clipped from V and 5 bases from J, the junction kept 4 bases outside the gene matches. This CDR3 comprises 16 residues.

This chain connects TRBV7-3 to TRBJ1-3, with 11 bases matching TRBD2. TRBJ2-2 explains the end of the DNA better; the J call may be wrong. The CDR3 totals 17 residues. CDR1 and CDR2 (germline): SGHTA, FQGTGA. DNA of the CDR3: TGTGCCAGCAGCCACCGACTAGCGGGGACGAACACCGGGGAGCTGTTTTTT. This translates into CASSHRLAGTNTGELFF.

The chain joins TRBV6-5 to TRBJ1-2; possibly TRBD1 for D (5 bases). This CDR3 spans 15 amino acids. Per the germline V gene, CDR1 is MNHEY and CDR2 is SVGAGI. V lost 0 bases, J lost 5 bases, and 13 bases lay in between. The DNA of the CDR3 is TGTGCCAGCAGTTACTCTCCAGGGAGGGTATATGGCTACACCTTC. This translates into CASSYSPGRVYGYTF.

The chain combines TRBV9 with TRBJ1-3; possibly TRBD1 for D (5 bases). Germline lookup yields CDR1 SGDLS and CDR2 YYNGEE. V lost 3 bases, J lost 7 bases, and 8 bases lay in between. The CDR3 sequence is 12 residues long. CDR3 protein: CASSGDGNTIYF. CDR3 DNA: TGTGCCAGCAGCGGGGACGGGAACACCATATATTTT.

This clone was detected only once. This chain links TRBV6-5 with TRBJ2-2, with a weak D call TRBD1 (6 bases). The germline V gene encodes CDR1 MNHEY and CDR2 SVGAGI. The CDR3 length is 15 residues. Trimming left V 9 bases short and J 0 bases short, with 14 bases between. CDR3 bases: TGTGCCAGTTCCCAGGGGCAGGCGAACACCGGGGAGCTGTTTTTT. Its protein product is CASSQGQANTGELFF.

V usage is TRBV5-5 and J usage is TRBJ2-5; 10 bases map to TRBD1. This CDR3 has 17 amino acids. Germline V lookup: CDR1 SGHKS, CDR2 YYEKEE (reference sequence). With 1 base clipped from V and 5 bases from J, the junction kept 11 bases outside the gene matches. In nucleotides, the CDR3 is TGTGCCAGCAGCTTGTCGCCGACAGGGGGCTGGGAGGAGACCCAGTACTTC. Its protein product is CASSLSPTGGWEETQYF.

The chain couples TRBV18 to TRBJ1-6; possible D gene TRBD1, 5 bases. CDR1 KGHSH and CDR2 LQKENI come from the germline V gene. CDR3 length: 15 residues. V shed 0 bases and J shed 5 bases, with 8 bases lying between them. Here the CDR3 DNA reads TGTGCCAGCTCACCACCCGGACACGATAATTCACCCCTCCACTTT. Translation: CASSPPGHDNSPLHF.